This entry describes one T cell receptor (beta chain). The junction had 9 bases not matched to a gene; V was cut back by 4 bases and J by 5 bases. Germline V CDR1 and CDR2: MNHEY, SMNVEV (reference sequence). There are 15 residues in the CDR3. Next came a second PCR, run for about 7 to 12 cycles, which used a sample-barcoded 5' primer along with a J-beta primer mix. TCRdb reanalysed the 5' RACE reads using MiXCR and keeps one entry per CDR3 protein. The sample lists 780,000 or so distinct CDR3 sequences; 45% to 70% were seen once. PBMCs, at least 6 million per sample, were isolated. The entry originates in a study of blood T cells in healthy people across ages.

The sample comprised blood. The chain uses TRBV27 and TRBJ2-3; TRBD1 matches 7 bases. This TCR came from a man aged 40-49 years in good health. The CDR3 sequence: CASSSEGARQDTQYF. The DNA of the CDR3 is TGTGCCAGCAGTTCTGAGGGGGCACGGCAAGATACGCAGTATTTT.